The rows below give T cell receptor beta chains drawn from one sample of a study of cytomegalovirus exposure and HLA in healthy donors. Sequencing was performed with immunoSEQ multiplex PCR; in TCRdb, only in-frame clones are kept and a portion is missing. The sample holds 84,000 or so clones, around 80% seen once. The sequencing sample was made of PBMCs. The source of these receptors is a human donor in good health. Each CDR3 is given with its conserved first and last residue. Each record gives: J gene, V gene, D gene, clone size, CDR3 protein, CDR3 DNA. A D gene is named only where the DNA matches it firmly. Expanded clones are given a class, and other clones once, few, many or no size at all.

>TRBJ1-5|TRBV18|-|-
CASSPNGGTNQPQHF
TGTGCCAGCTCACCGAACGGGGGGACTAATCAGCCCCAGCATTTT
>TRBJ2-1|TRBV6-5|TRBD1|-
CASSRGGSKVREQFF
TGTGCCAGCAGTCGAGGGGGCAGCAAGGTCCGTGAGCAGTTCTTC
>TRBJ1-6|TRBV5-1|TRBD1|-
CASSFKTGGENSPLHF
TGCGCCAGCAGCTTTAAGACAGGGGGGGAGAATTCACCCCTCCACTTT
>TRBJ2-1|TRBV5-5|-|-
CASSGQPEDEQFF
TGTGCCAGCAGTGGGCAGCCGGAGGATGAGCAGTTCTTC
>TRBJ2-7|TRBV7-8|TRBD1|few
CASSSRGQGRYEQYF
TGTGCCAGCAGCAGCAGGGGACAGGGGCGCTACGAGCAGTACTTC
>TRBJ2-7|TRBV18|TRBD1|-
CASSPGTATTSEQYF
TGTGCCAGCTCACCCGGGACAGCCACTACGAGCGAGCAGTACTTC
>TRBJ2-3|TRBV29-1|TRBD2|-
CSAILAGGRGTDTQYF
TGCAGCGCAATTCTAGCGGGGGGGCGGGGTACAGATACGCAGTATTTT
>TRBJ2-7|TRBV4-1|-|once
CASSEQTGQTYEQYF
TGCGCCAGCAGCGAACAGACAGGCCAAACCTACGAGCAGTACTTC
>TRBJ2-5|TRBV5-1|TRBD2|-
CASSLGLAGGQETQYF
TGCGCCAGCAGCTTGGGGCTAGCGGGAGGACAAGAGACCCAGTACTTC
>TRBJ2-3|TRBV21-1|-|-
CASSPRTGGNTDTQYF
TGTGCCAGCAGCCCTCGGACAGGGGGCAATACAGATACGCAGTATTTT
>TRBJ1-1|TRBV6-5|-|-
CASSYHRQVNTEAFF
TGTGCCAGCAGTTACCACCGACAGGTCAACACTGAAGCTTTCTTT
>TRBJ2-7|TRBV15|-|-
CATSAGSTYEQYF
TGTGCCACCAGCGCCGGGAGCACCTACGAGCAGTACTTC
>TRBJ2-2|TRBV4-1|-|-
CASSQAVGSGELFF
TGCGCCAGCAGCCAAGCGGTCGGTTCCGGGGAGCTGTTTTTT
>TRBJ1-3|TRBV13|-|-
CASNPQGLSGNTIYF
TGTGCCAGTAATCCCCAGGGACTTTCCGGAAACACCATATATTTT
>TRBJ1-2|TRBV4-3|-|-
CASSQDGTGLIYGYTF
TGCGCCAGCAGCCAAGATGGAACGGGTCTGATCTATGGCTACACCTTC
>TRBJ2-3|TRBV25-1|-|once
CASSEYGAGTDTQYF
TGTGCCAGCAGTGAATATGGGGCAGGCACAGATACGCAGTATTTT
>TRBJ2-2|TRBV4-3|-|-
CASSQDRLSFQVWELFF
TGCGCCAGCAGCCAAGATCGTCTTAGTTTCCAGGTCTGGGAGCTGTTTTTT
>TRBJ2-5|TRBV6-4|TRBD2|many
CASSDSTSGGAETQYF
TGTGCCAGCAGTGACTCGACTAGCGGGGGGGCAGAGACCCAGTACTTC
>TRBJ2-5|TRBV7-8|TRBD2|once
CASSLRERGAPGEETQYF
TGTGCCAGCAGCTTAAGGGAGCGGGGGGCCCCCGGGGAAGAGACCCAGTACTTC
>TRBJ1-1|TRBV13|TRBD1|few
CASSLVVTGRNTEAFF
TGTGCCAGCAGCTTAGTTGTGACAGGGAGGAACACTGAAGCTTTCTTT
>TRBJ2-1|TRBV6-6|-|-
CASSYKGGGWFF
TGTGCCAGCAGTTATAAGGGGGGGGGCTGGTTCTTC
>TRBJ2-5|TRBV27|TRBD2|-
CASSSWTSGQETQYF
TGTGCCAGCAGTTCCTGGACTAGCGGGCAAGAGACCCAGTACTTC
>TRBJ2-1|TRBV30|-|-
CAWRGGGEQFF
TGTGCCTGGCGAGGGGGGGGTGAGCAGTTCTTC
>TRBJ2-5|TRBV6-5|-|-
CASSYAGETQYF
TGTGCCAGCAGTTACGCGGGGGAGACCCAGTACTTC
>TRBJ2-2|TRBV4-1|TRBD2|-
CASSHRGGARTGELFF
TGCGCCAGCAGCCATCGGGGGGGCGCCCGAACCGGGGAGCTGTTTTTT
>TRBJ1-1|TRBV2|TRBD1|-
CASNGQGRVNTEAFF
TGTGCCAGCAATGGACAGGGGCGGGTGAACACTGAAGCTTTCTTT
>TRBJ2-7|TRBV5-6|-|-
CASSLVAGTGNEQYF
TGTGCCAGCAGCTTGGTAGCAGGTACAGGCAACGAGCAGTACTTC
>TRBJ1-2|TRBV25-1|-|-
CASSEYSTGGGYTF
TGTGCCAGCAGTGAATATAGTACAGGTGGTGGCTACACCTTC
>TRBJ2-7|TRBV13|-|once
CASGGNEQYF
TGTGCCAGCGGCGGTAACGAGCAGTACTTC
>TRBJ2-7|TRBV14|-|-
CASSQAGWPYEQYF
TGTGCCAGCAGCCAGGCAGGGTGGCCCTACGAGCAGTACTTC
>TRBJ2-5|TRBV19|TRBD2|-
CASSILAGAQETQYF
TGTGCCAGTAGTATTCTAGCGGGGGCACAAGAGACCCAGTACTTC
>TRBJ2-5|TRBV5-1|TRBD1|once
CASSGMTGGRTQYF
TGCGCCAGCAGCGGAATGACAGGGGGCAGAACCCAGTACTTC
>TRBJ1-1|TRBV5-1|-|-
CASSPSGRITEAFF
TGCGCCAGCAGCCCCTCGGGGAGGATCACTGAAGCTTTCTTT